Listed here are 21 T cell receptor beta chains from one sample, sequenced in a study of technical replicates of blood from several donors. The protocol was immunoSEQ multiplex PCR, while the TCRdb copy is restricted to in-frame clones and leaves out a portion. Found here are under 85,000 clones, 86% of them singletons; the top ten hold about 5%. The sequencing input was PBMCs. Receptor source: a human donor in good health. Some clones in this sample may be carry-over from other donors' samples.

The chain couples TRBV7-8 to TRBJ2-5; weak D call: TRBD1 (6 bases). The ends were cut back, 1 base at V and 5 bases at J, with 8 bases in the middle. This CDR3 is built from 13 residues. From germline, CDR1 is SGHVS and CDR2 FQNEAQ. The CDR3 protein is CASSLGGHETQYF. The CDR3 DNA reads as TGTGCCAGCAGCTTAGGGGGGCACGAGACCCAGTACTTC. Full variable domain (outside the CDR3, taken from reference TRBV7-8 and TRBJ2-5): GAGVSQSPRYKVAKRGQDVALRCDPISGHVSLFWYQQALGQGPEFLTYFQNEAQLDKSGLPSDRFFAERPEGSVSTLKIQRTQQEDSAVYLCASSLGGHETQYFGPGTRLLVL.

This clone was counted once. The DNA of the CDR3 is TGTGCCAGCAGCCGCCCTACAGGGTTGTCGAATTCACCCCTCCACTTT. Protein: CASSRPTGLSNSPLHF. The rearrangement uses TRBV5-6 and TRBJ1-6, with D tentatively TRBD1 (6 bases). The CDR3 consists of 16 residues. Germline V lookup: CDR1 SGHDT, CDR2 YYEEEE. Trimming removed 4 bases at V and 7 bases at J, with 18 bases between.

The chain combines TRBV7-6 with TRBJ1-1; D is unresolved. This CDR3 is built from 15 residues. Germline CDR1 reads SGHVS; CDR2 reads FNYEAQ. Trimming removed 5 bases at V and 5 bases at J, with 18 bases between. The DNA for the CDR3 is TGTGCCAGCAGCCCATTCGGTGAGGGTTTGACTGAAGCTTTCTTT. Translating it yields CASSPFGEGLTEAFF.

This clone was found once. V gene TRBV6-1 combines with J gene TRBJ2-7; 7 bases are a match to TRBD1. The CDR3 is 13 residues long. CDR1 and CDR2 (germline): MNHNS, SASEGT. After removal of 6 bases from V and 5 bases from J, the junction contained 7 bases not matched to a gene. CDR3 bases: TGTGCCAGCAGATACAGGGGCCTCCACGAGCAGTACTTC. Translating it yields CASRYRGLHEQYF.

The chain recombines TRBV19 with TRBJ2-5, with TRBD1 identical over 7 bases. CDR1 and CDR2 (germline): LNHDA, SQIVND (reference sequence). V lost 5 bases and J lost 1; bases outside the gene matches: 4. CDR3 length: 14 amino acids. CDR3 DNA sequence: TGTGCCAGTAGTTCGCGACAGGGCCAAGAGACCCAGTACTTC. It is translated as CASSSRQGQETQYF.

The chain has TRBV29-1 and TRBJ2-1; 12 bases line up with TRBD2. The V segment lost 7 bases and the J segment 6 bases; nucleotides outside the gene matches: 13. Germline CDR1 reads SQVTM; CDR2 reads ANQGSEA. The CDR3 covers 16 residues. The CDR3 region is CSGGDLLAGGGNEQFF. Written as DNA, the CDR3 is TGCAGCGGGGGAGACTTACTAGCGGGAGGTGGCAATGAGCAGTTCTTC.

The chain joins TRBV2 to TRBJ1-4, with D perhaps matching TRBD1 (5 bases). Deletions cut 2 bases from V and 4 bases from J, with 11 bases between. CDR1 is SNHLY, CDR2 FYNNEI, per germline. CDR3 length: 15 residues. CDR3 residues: CASSEQWGLNEKLFF. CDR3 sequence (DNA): TGTGCCAGCAGTGAACAGTGGGGACTTAATGAAAAACTGTTTTTT.

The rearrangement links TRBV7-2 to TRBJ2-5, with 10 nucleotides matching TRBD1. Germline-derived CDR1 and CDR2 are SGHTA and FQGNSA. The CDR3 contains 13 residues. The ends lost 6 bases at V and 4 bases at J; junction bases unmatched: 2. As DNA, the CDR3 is TGTGCCAGCAGAGGGACAGGGGCAGAGACCCAGTACTTC. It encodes CASRGTGAETQYF.

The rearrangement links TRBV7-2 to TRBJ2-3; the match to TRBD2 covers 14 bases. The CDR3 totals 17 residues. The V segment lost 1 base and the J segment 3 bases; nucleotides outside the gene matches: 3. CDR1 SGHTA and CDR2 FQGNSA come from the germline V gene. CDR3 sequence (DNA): TGTGCCAGCAGCTTAGACTGGACTAGCGGGAGGACAGATACGCAGTATTTT. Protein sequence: CASSLDWTSGRTDTQYF.

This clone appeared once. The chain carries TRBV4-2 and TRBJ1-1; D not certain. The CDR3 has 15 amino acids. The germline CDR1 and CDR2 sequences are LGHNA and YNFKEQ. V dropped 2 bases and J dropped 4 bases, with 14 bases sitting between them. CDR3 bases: TGTGCCAGCAGCCAAAAGACGGGGTGGGGCACTGAAGCTTTCTTT. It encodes CASSQKTGWGTEAFF.

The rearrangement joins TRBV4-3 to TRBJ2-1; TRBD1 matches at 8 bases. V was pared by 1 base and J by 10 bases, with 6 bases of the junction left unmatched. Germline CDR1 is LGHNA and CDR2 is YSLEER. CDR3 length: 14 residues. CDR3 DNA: TGCGCCAGCAGCCAAGCGGGACAGGTTCGGGAGCAGTTCTTC. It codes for CASSQAGQVREQFF.

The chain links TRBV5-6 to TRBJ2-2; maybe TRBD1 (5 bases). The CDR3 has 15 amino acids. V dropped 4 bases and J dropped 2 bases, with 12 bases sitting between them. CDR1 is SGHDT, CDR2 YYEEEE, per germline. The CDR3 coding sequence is TGTGCCAGCAGCCCCCAGGGTACCAACACCGGGGAGCTGTTTTTT. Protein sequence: CASSPQGTNTGELFF.

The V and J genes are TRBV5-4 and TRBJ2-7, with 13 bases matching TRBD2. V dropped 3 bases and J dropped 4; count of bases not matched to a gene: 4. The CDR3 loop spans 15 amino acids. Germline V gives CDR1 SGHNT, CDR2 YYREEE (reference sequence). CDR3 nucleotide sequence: TGTGCCAGCAGCTCGGGACTAGCGGGGAATTACGAGCAGTACTTC. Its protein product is CASSSGLAGNYEQYF.

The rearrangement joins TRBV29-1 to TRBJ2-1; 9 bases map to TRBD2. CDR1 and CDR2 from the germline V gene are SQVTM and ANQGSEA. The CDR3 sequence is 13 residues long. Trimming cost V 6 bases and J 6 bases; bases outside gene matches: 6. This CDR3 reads CSVLAGRVNEQFF. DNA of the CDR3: TGCAGCGTCCTAGCGGGGCGGGTCAATGAGCAGTTCTTC.

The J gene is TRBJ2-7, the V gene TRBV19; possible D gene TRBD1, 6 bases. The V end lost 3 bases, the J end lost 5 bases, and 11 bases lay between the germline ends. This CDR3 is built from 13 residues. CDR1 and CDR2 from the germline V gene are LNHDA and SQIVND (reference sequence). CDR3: CASSITGLNEQYF. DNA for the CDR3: TGTGCCAGTAGTATTACAGGGTTGAACGAGCAGTACTTC.

CDR3 in amino acids: CAWTPLGAGTDTQYF. CDR3 bases: TGTGCCTGGACGCCGCTAGGCGCTGGCACAGATACGCAGTATTTT. The V call is TRBV30, the J call TRBJ2-3; D remains ambiguous. Germline assignment: CDR1 GTSNPN and CDR2 SVGIG (reference sequence). This CDR3 spans 15 amino acids. V was shortened by 4 bases and J by 1 base, with 15 bases between the two germline ends.

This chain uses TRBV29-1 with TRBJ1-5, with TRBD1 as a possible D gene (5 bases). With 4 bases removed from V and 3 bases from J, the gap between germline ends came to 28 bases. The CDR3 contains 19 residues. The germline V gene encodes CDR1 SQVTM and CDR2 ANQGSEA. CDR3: CSVGTCSRADTPYNQPQHF. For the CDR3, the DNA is TGCAGCGTTGGCACCTGCTCCAGGGCGGACACCCCATACAATCAGCCCCAGCATTTT.

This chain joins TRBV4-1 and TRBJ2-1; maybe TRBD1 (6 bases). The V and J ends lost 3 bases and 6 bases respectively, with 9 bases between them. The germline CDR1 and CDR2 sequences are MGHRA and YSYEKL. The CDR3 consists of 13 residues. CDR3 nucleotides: TGCGCCAGCAGCCAGGGGGCGGCCAATGAGCAGTTCTTC. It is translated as CASSQGAANEQFF.

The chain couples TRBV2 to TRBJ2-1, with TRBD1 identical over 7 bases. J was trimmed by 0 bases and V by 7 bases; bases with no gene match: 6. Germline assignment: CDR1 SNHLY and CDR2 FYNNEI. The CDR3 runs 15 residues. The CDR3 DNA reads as TGTGCCAGCATCGTAGAGGGGGCCTCCTACAATGAGCAGTTCTTC. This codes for CASIVEGASYNEQFF.

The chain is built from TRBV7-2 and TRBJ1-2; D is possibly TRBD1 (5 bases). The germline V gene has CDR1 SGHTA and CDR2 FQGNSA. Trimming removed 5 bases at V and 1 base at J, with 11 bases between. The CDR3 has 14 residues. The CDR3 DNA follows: TGTGCCAGCAGCGCCAACAGGCTTAACTATGGCTACACCTTC. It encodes CASSANRLNYGYTF.

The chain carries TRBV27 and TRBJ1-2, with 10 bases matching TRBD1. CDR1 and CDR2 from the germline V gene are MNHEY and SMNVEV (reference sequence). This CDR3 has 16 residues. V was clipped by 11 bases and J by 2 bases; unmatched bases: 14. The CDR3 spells CAGPTGTGESNYGYTF. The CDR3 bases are TGTGCCGGCCCTACCGGGACAGGGGAATCGAACTATGGCTACACCTTC.